The T cell receptor beta chain described here comes from a study of OX40 agonist ivuxolimab in advanced cancers. For the study at large: Ivuxolimab doses were 0.01, 0.1, 0.3, 1.5, 3 or 10 mg/kg every 2 weeks. A partial response was reached by three patients: one with hepatocellular carcinoma and two with cutaneous melanoma. People in dose escalation had one of these cancers: hepatocellular carcinoma, melanoma, renal cell or head and neck cancer.

Only in-frame clones appear in the TCRdb table, and some are missing; sequencing was by immunoSEQ multiplex PCR. The table has roughly 90,000 clones, about 90% seen once. The germline V gene encodes CDR1 PRHDT and CDR2 FYEKMQ (reference sequence). The V and J ends lost 5 bases and 5 bases respectively, with 11 bases between them. The CDR3 covers 13 residues. Patients were ruled out by autoimmune disease history or systemic immunosuppression. This clone was detected once. V and J are TRBV13 and TRBJ2-3; D gene uncertain. The material sequenced was CD4+ or CD8+ T cells sorted from blood, taken in a trial of the OX40 agonist ivuxolimab. The sequence came from an adult with an advanced solid tumor such as melanoma, head and neck, liver or kidney cancer. The CDR3 sequence: CASSPRLGDTQYF. The CDR3 DNA reads as TGTGCCAGCAGCCCCAGGTTGGGAGATACGCAGTATTTT.